This T cell receptor beta chain appears in the sequencing data of a study of T cells in localized non-small cell lung cancer. Findings and caveats of the study: Tumor showed lower T cell clonality than uninvolved adjacent lung, where it was highest. Sequencing was limited to one tumor region, leaving the possibility of heterogeneity open.

There are a few counts of this clone. Its matching antigen is unknown. CDR3 size: 13 residues. CDR1 and CDR2 (germline): SGHNT, YYREEE (reference sequence). V was cut by 0 bases and J by 7 bases, with 10 bases left in between. The table came from immunoSEQ multiplex PCR; TCRdb's copy has only in-frame clones and leaves some out. The sample lists 48,000 or so clones, around three quarters seen once, with 17% in the top ten. This TCR came from a man aged 35 to 69 with stage I squamous cell lung carcinoma. The chain uses TRBV5-4 and TRBJ1-1; no definite D call. The starting material was peripheral blood, obtained before any cancer treatment. As DNA, the CDR3 is TGTGCCAGCAGCTTGGGCCAGGAGGGTGAAGCTTTCTTT. Its translation: CASSLGQEGEAFF.